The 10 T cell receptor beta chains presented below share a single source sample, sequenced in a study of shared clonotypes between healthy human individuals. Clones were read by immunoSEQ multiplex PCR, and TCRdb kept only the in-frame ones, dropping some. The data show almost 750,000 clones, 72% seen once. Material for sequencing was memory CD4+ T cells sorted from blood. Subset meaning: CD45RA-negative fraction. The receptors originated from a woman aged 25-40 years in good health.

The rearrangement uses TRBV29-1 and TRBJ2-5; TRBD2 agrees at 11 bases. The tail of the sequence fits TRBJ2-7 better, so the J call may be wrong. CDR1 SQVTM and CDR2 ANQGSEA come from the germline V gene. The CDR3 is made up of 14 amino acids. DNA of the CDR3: TGCAGCGTAGCCCCCGGGACTAGCGGCTACGAGCAGTACTTC. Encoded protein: CSVAPGTSGYEQYF.

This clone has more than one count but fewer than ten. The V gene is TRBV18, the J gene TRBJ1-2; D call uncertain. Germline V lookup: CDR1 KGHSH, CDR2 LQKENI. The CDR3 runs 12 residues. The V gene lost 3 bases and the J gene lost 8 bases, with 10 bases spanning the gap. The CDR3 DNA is TGTGCCAGCTCACCGGAGGCGCGGGGCTACACCTTC. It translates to CASSPEARGYTF.

The CDR3 region is CASSPHGQEAYTF. The CDR3 coding sequence is TGCGCCAGCAGCCCCCATGGACAGGAGGCCTACACCTTC. The chain has TRBV5-1 and TRBJ1-2; 7 nucleotides line up with TRBD1. CDR1 is SGHRS and CDR2 is YFSETQ in the germline V gene. The CDR3 runs to 13 residues. V trimming: 4 bases; J trimming: 10 bases; junction bases outside the gene matches: 10.

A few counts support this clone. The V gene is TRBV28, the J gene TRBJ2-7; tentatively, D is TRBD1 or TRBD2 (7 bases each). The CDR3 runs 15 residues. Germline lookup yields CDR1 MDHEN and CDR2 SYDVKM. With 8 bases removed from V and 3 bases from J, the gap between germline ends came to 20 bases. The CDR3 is CASHRGGQLLYEQYF. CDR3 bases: TGTGCCAGCCATAGGGGGGGACAGTTACTCTACGAGCAGTACTTC.

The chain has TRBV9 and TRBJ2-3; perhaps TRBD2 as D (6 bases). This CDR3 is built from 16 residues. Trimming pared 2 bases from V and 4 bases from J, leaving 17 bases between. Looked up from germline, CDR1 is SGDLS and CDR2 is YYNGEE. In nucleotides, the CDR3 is TGTGCCAGCAGCGTGATTCGGCGGGGAAGCGCAGATACGCAGTATTTT. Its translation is CASSVIRRGSADTQYF. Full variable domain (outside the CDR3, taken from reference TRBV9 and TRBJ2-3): DSGVTQTPKHLITATGQRVTLRCSPRSGDLSVYWYQQSLDQGLQFLIQYYNGEERAKGNILERFSAQQFPDLHSELNLSSLELGDSALYFCASSVIRRGSADTQYFGPGTRLTVL.

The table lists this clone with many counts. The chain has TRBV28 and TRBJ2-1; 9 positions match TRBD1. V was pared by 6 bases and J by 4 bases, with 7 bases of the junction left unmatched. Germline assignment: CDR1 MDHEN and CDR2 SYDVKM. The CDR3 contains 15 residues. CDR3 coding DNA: TGTGCCAGCAGACGCGGACAGGGGCTATACAATGAGCAGTTCTTC. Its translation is CASRRGQGLYNEQFF.

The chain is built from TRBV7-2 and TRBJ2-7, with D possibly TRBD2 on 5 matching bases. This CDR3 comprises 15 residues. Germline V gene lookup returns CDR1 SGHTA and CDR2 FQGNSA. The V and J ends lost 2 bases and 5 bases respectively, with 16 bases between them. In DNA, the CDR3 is TGTGCCAGCAGCTTAAGGATTACTAGTAGGGACGAGCAGTACTTC. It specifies CASSLRITSRDEQYF.

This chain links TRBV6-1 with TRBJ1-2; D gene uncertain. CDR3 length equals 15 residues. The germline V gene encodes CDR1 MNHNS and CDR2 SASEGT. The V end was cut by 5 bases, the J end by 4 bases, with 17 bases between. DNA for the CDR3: TGTGCCAGCAGTTCCGACTTTAGCGGTAGCTATGGCTACACCTTC. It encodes CASSSDFSGSYGYTF.

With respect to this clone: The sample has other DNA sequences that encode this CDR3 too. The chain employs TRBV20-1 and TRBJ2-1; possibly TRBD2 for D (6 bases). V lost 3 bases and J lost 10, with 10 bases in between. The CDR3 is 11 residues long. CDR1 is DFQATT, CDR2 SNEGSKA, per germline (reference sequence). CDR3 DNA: TGCAGTGCTAGGGGAGGTTCCGAGCAGTTCTTC. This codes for CSARGGSEQFF.

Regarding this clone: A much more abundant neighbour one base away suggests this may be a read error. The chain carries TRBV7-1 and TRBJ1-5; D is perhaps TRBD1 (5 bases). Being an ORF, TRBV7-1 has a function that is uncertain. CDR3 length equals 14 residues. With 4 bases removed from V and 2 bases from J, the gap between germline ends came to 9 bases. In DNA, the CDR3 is TGTGCCAGCAGCTTAGAAGGGGGCAATCAGCCCCAGCATTTT. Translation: CASSLEGGNQPQHF.